The entry below gives a single T cell receptor (beta chain) sequence along with its context. The sample is drawn from a study of T cell changes during pregnancy in multiple sclerosis. V gave up 3 bases and J gave up 7 bases, with 9 bases separating them. CDR1 MNHEY and CDR2 SMNVEV come from the germline V gene (reference sequence). The CDR3 contains 12 residues. Assay: immunoSEQ multiplex PCR; the TCRdb copy retains only in-frame clones and omits some. The sample shows approximately 38,000 clones, 91% of them seen only once. This clonotype originated in a female donor with multiple sclerosis, enrolled in a pregnancy study. This sample comprised CD8+ T cells from peripheral blood mononuclear cells, obtained in the second trimester of pregnancy. The chain links TRBV27 to TRBJ1-1, with TRBD1 as a possible D gene (5 bases). This CDR3 is CASSFTGDEAFF. For the CDR3, the DNA is TGTGCCAGCAGTTTTACGGGGGATGAAGCTTTCTTT.